The clone carrying this T cell receptor (beta chain) was observed a few times. TCRdb reprocessed the reads via MiXCR and lists one record per CDR3 protein. This sample has 680,000 or so distinct CDR3 sequences; about 40% occur once, and the top ten carry more than 2.5%. This sample stems from a study of T cell repertoires in cytomegalovirus infection. CDR3 length: 15 amino acids. V gave up 3 bases and J gave up 0 bases; unmatched junction bases: 2. Germline V gene data show CDR1 as DFQATT and CDR2 as SNEGSKA (reference sequence). This clonotype originated in a human donor in good health (CMV status not recorded). Some clones in this sample may be carry-over from other donors' samples. The rearrangement joins TRBV20-1 to TRBJ2-2, with 9 positions matching TRBD1. The sample was PBMCs. The CDR3 nucleotides are TGCAGTGCTAGCAGACAGGGGGCGAACACCGGGGAGCTGTTTTTT. This codes for CSASRQGANTGELFF.